The source of this TCR beta chain is a study of cytomegalovirus exposure and HLA in healthy donors. Study background: About 83 million unique TCRs from HLA-typed donors made up an early data release.

In the PCR, 60 Vbeta and 13 Jbeta primers were used. Profiled with immunoSEQ multiplex PCR; TCRdb holds only in-frame clones, not every one. The sample includes under 130,000 clones, roughly 70% of them seen just once. Concerning this clone itself: Its antigen remains unknown.

Study-level findings and limits: Later on, a genetic analysis was performed. It linked a missense variant in DCLRE1C with V- and J-gene trimming of TCR beta. There was a cluster of highly shared sequence variants that was likely a sequencing artifact. Most of the TCR beta V segments (in an earlier analysis) were productive either about 90% or about 30% of the time.

The CDR3 loop spans 12 amino acids. The ends lost 8 bases at V and 4 bases at J; junction bases unmatched: 3. CDR1 is SGHVS and CDR2 is FNYEAQ in the germline V gene. This TCR was recovered from a man between 40 and 49 years old in good health and CMV-seropositive. This rearrangement joins TRBV7-6 to TRBJ2-5, with 8 nucleotides matching TRBD2. Sequenced input: PBMCs. CDR3 in DNA: TGTGCCAGCGGGAGCGGGAGAGAGACCCAGTACTTC. Translating gives CASGSGRETQYF.